The clone carrying this T cell receptor beta chain has more than one count but fewer than ten. Its target is unknown. The data belong to a study of vaccination and CD4 T cells after COVID-19. Treatment reported: approximately 10-day PBMC culture with coronavirus spike peptide pools or control peptides (ViraFEST assay). During the years 2011-2018, before the COVID-19 pandemic, the unexposed donor's CD4+ T cells were collected. Sequencing of the DNA from cultured CD4+ T cells was carried out with the Oncomine TCR Beta short-read assay. TCRdb redid the calling of the PCR reads with MiXCR, one entry per CDR3 protein. The sample yields about 7,800 distinct CDR3 sequences, approximately 40% seen once. The CDR3 loop spans 16 amino acids. V was trimmed by 4 bases and J by 8 bases, leaving 19 bases between them.

The sample comprised CD4+ T cells from blood, cultured in vitro. The receptor comes from a human donor in good health. The rearrangement joins TRBV5-3 to TRBJ1-6; D is uncertain. TRBV5-3 is given ORF status, its function remaining uncertain. The CDR3 sequence is CARSIWRVWPDSPLHF. The DNA for the CDR3 is TGTGCCAGAAGCATATGGAGGGTCTGGCCCGATTCACCCCTCCACTTT.